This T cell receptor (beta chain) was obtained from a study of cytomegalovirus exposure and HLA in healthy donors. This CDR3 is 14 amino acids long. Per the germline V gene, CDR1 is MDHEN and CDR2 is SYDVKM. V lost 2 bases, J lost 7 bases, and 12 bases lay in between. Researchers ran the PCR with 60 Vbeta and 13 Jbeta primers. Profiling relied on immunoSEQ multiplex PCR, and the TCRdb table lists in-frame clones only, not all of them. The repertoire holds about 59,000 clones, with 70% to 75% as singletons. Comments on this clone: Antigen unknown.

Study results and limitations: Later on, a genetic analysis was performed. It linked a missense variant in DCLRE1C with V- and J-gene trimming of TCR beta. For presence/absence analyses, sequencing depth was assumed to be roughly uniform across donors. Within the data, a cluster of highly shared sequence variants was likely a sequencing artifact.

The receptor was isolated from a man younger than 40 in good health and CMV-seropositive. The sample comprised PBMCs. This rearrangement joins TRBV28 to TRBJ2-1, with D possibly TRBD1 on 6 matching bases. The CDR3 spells CASSLGGSWNEQFF. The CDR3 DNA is TGTGCCAGCAGTTTAGGGGGCAGTTGGAATGAGCAGTTCTTC. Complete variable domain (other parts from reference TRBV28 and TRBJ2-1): DVKVTQSSRYLVKRTGEKVFLECVQDMDHENMFWYRQDPGLGLRLIYFSYDVKMKEKGDIPEGYSVSREKKERFSLILESASTNQTSMYLCASSLGGSWNEQFFGPGTRLTVL.